One and the same sample provided the 10 T cell receptor beta chains below, sequenced in a study of cytomegalovirus exposure and HLA in healthy donors. PCR was performed using 60 Vbeta and 13 Jbeta primers. Sequencing used immunoSEQ multiplex PCR; TCRdb keeps in-frame clones, though not all of them. The sample comprises about 140,000 clones, roughly 82% of which are singletons, and about 3.2% rests with the top ten. Sequencing input: PBMCs. Source of these receptors: a man aged 18 to 29 in good health and CMV-seropositive.

The rearrangement uses TRBV7-2 and TRBJ2-3; 9 bases line up with TRBD2. Germline CDR1 reads SGHTA; CDR2 reads FQGNSA. V shed 7 bases and J 0 bases; nucleotides not matched to a gene: 8. The CDR3 totals 16 residues. The CDR3 reads CASTLGTSRSTDTQYF. The CDR3 nucleotides read TGTGCCAGCACCCTTGGGACTAGCCGTAGCACAGATACGCAGTATTTT. Complete variable domain (other parts from reference TRBV7-2 and TRBJ2-3): GAGVSQSPSNKVTEKGKDVELRCDPISGHTALYWYRQSLGQGLEFLIYFQGNSAPDKSGLPSDRFSAERTGGSVSTLTIQRTQQEDSAVYLCASTLGTSRSTDTQYFGPGTRLTVL.

This chain joins TRBV7-9 and TRBJ2-3; 7 bases are a match to TRBD2. The length of the CDR3 is 17 residues. Trimming cost V 6 bases and J 7 bases; bases outside gene matches: 19. Germline V CDR1 and CDR2: SEHNR, FQNEAQ (reference sequence). The CDR3 spells CASSPPSGATQRNTQYF. CDR3 in DNA: TGTGCCAGCAGTCCTCCTAGCGGAGCAACCCAGAGGAATACGCAGTATTTT. The full variable domain, completed using reference TRBV7-9 and TRBJ2-3, is DTGVSQNPRHKITKRGQNVTFRCDPISEHNRLYWYRQTLGQGPEFLTYFQNEAQLEKSRLLSDRFSAERPKGSFSTLEIQRTEQGDSAMYLCASSPPSGATQRNTQYFGPGTRLTVL.

The CDR3 nucleotides read TGTGCCAGCAGGCAGGGGGTCACCCTCCACTTT. Translation gives CASRQGVTLHF. This chain joins TRBV6-5 and TRBJ1-6; 7 nucleotides agree with TRBD1. The V gene's germline CDR1 is MNHEY and CDR2 SVGAGI. The V segment lost 6 bases and the J segment 14 bases; nucleotides outside the gene matches: 4. This CDR3 contains 11 residues.

This clone was found a few times. The chain employs TRBV29-1 and TRBJ1-2; unclear D gene. The CDR3 spans 12 residues. V lost 2 bases and J 5 bases, leaving 9 bases between the germline ends. In germline, CDR1 is SQVTM, CDR2 ANQGSEA. CDR3 in amino acids: CSVESRPYGYTF. The CDR3 region has the DNA TGCAGCGTTGAATCCAGGCCTTATGGCTACACCTTC.

The rearrangement uses TRBV7-9 and TRBJ1-1; D is possibly TRBD1 (5 bases). Per germline, CDR1 SEHNR and CDR2 FQNEAQ (reference sequence). Trimming took off 1 base at V and 11 bases at J, with 11 bases between the two ends. The CDR3 is 12 residues long. The CDR3 bases are TGTGCCAGCAGCTTAGGGGGGGGGTACGCTTTCTTT. Translation: CASSLGGGYAFF.

This clone turned up a few times. This chain's CDR3 is CSGGQGNTEAFF. DNA for the CDR3: TGCAGCGGGGGACAGGGAAACACTGAAGCTTTCTTT. The chain carries TRBV29-1 and TRBJ1-1, with TRBD1 matching over 9 bases. This CDR3 spans 12 amino acids. V lost 7 bases and J lost 2; bases outside the gene matches: 2. Germline CDR1 and CDR2: SQVTM and ANQGSEA.

The sample holds many counts of this clone. This rearrangement joins TRBV7-8 to TRBJ1-1; 7 bases are shared with TRBD1. Looked up from germline, CDR1 is SGHVS and CDR2 is FQNEAQ. With V trimmed by 1 base and J by 1 base, 0 bases remained unmatched. The CDR3 contains 14 residues. The DNA for the CDR3 is TGTGCCAGCAGCTTAGGACAGGGGAACACTGAAGCTTTCTTT. This encodes CASSLGQGNTEAFF.

This chain connects TRBV27 to TRBJ1-5; 9 nucleotides agree with TRBD1. V was pared by 5 bases and J by 12 bases, with 5 bases of the junction left unmatched. The CDR3 spans 12 residues. Germline loops: CDR1 MNHEY, CDR2 SMNVEV (reference sequence). The CDR3 bases are TGTGCCAGCAGTCCCGGGACAGGGTTCCAGCATTTT. This encodes CASSPGTGFQHF.

Only one count was recorded for this clone. CDR3 loop: CALGQPNTGELFF. As DNA, the CDR3 is TGTGCCTTGGGACAGCCGAACACCGGGGAGCTGTTTTTT. This sequence joins TRBV6-5 and TRBJ2-2; 7 bases are a match to TRBD1. Trimming at V came to 11 bases and at J to 0 bases, leaving 3 bases not matched to a gene. This CDR3 is 13 amino acids long. Germline V gives CDR1 MNHEY, CDR2 SVGAGI.

The rearrangement uses TRBV5-4 and TRBJ2-5; 8 bases match TRBD1. V shed 7 bases and J 0 bases; nucleotides not matched to a gene: 8. CDR3 length equals 15 residues. Germline V gives CDR1 SGHNT, CDR2 YYREEE (reference sequence). This CDR3 reads CASGLRDRYQETQYF. The CDR3 coding sequence is TGTGCCAGCGGACTCCGGGACAGGTACCAAGAGACCCAGTACTTC.